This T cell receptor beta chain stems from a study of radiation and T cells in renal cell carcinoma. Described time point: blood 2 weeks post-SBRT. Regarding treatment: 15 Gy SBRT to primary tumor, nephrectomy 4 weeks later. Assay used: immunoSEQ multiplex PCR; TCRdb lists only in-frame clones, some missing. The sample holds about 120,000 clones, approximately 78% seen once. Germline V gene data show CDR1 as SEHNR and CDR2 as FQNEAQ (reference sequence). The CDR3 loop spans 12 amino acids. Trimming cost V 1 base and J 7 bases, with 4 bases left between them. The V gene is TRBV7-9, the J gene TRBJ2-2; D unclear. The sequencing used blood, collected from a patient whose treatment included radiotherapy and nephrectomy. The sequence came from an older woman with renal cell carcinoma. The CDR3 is CASSLDRGELFF. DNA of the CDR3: TGTGCCAGCAGCTTAGACCGCGGGGAGCTGTTTTTT.